Below, 15 T cell receptor beta chains from the same sample are listed, as sequenced in a study of CD8 T cells in ankylosing spondylitis. Their target antigens are unknown. TCRdb used MiXCR to reprocess the 5' RACE reads, holding one entry per CDR3 protein. The sample records around 480,000 distinct CDR3 sequences, approximately 17% being singletons. Broader study findings: A TCR beta motif of under 10 highly homologous variants seemed to mark ankylosing spondylitis blood.

The sample comprised blood, either unsorted or a sorted T cell fraction (not recorded which). These receptors were collected from a male donor with ankylosing spondylitis.

This clonotype appeared a few times. This chain links TRBV6-1 with TRBJ2-7; 12 nucleotides align to TRBD2. The CDR3 is 15 residues long. Germline V gene lookup returns CDR1 MNHNS and CDR2 SASEGT. Trimming took 8 bases from V and 4 from J; bases not matched to a gene: 9. The CDR3 reads CASSTGLAGKYEQYF. The CDR3 DNA follows: TGTGCCAGCTCTACCGGACTAGCGGGAAAGTACGAGCAGTACTTC.

The chain joins TRBV20-1 to TRBJ2-5; 7 nucleotides line up with TRBD2. V was pared by 6 bases and J by 4 bases, with 14 bases of the junction left unmatched. Germline CDR1 DFQATT, CDR2 SNEGSKA (reference sequence). The CDR3 covers 15 residues. CDR3 coding DNA: TGCAGTGCCCCACGGGGCAGGGAGGGTTTAGAGACCCAGTACTTC. It is translated as CSAPRGREGLETQYF.

The chain couples TRBV4-1 to TRBJ2-1, with a tentative D call TRBD1 (5 bases). Germline V lookup: CDR1 MGHRA, CDR2 YSYEKL. The CDR3 runs 13 residues. Trimming pared 0 bases from V and 10 bases from J, leaving 10 bases between. This chain's CDR3 is CASSQDHRPEQFF. As DNA, the CDR3 is TGCGCCAGCAGCCAAGATCACAGGCCGGAGCAGTTCTTC.

There are many counts of this clonotype. The V and J genes are TRBV12-3 or TRBV12-4 and TRBJ1-1; 8 bases align to TRBD1. After removal of 4 bases from V and 2 bases from J, the junction contained 9 bases not matched to a gene. The CDR3 loop spans 16 amino acids. CDR3 residues: CASSYLQGAYNTEAFF. The CDR3 nucleotides read TGTGCCAGCAGTTACCTTCAGGGGGCATATAACACTGAAGCTTTCTTT.

The V call is TRBV18, the J call TRBJ1-1; D is possibly TRBD1 (5 bases). The CDR3 loop spans 13 amino acids. With 5 bases removed from V and 3 bases from J, the gap between germline ends came to 10 bases. Germline V gives CDR1 KGHSH, CDR2 LQKENI. CDR3 coding DNA: TGTGCCAGCTCAACTAAAGGGGACACTGAAGCTTTCTTT. Encoded protein: CASSTKGDTEAFF.

This clonotype was counted only a few times. The V and J genes are TRBV19 and TRBJ2-5; 10 bases fit TRBD1. The CDR3 length is 14 residues. The V segment lost 4 bases and the J segment 6 bases; nucleotides outside the gene matches: 5. Germline V lookup: CDR1 LNHDA, CDR2 SQIVND (reference sequence). The CDR3 region has the DNA TGTGCCAGTAGTACCTCGACAGGGGGCAAGACCCAGTACTTC. It encodes CASSTSTGGKTQYF.

This clonotype was observed a few times. The chain employs TRBV5-1 and TRBJ2-1; D unclear. The germline V and J ends were trimmed by 5 bases and 1 base, with 16 bases remaining between them. The CDR3 runs 16 residues. Germline-derived CDR1 and CDR2 are SGHRS and YFSETQ. CDR3 sequence (DNA): TGCGCCAGCAGTTTAACCCCCATCCTGTCCTACAATGAGCAGTTCTTC. It codes for CASSLTPILSYNEQFF.

This sequence joins TRBV12-3 or TRBV12-4 and TRBJ1-4; D is possibly TRBD1 (5 bases). The V and J ends lost 3 bases and 8 bases respectively, with 19 bases between them. There are 16 residues in the CDR3. CDR3 sequence (DNA): TGTGCCAGCAGTTTTAGTGGGGCCCGCCGAGGGGAAAAACTGTTTTTT. Protein: CASSFSGARRGEKLFF.

This chain links TRBV20-1 with TRBJ2-1; D ambiguous. The ends were cut back, 6 bases at V and 4 bases at J, with 13 bases in the middle. CDR1 and CDR2 (germline): DFQATT, SNEGSKA (reference sequence). The CDR3 has 13 residues. The CDR3 DNA is TGCAGTGCCGACCTAGGACCTTACAATGAGCAGTTCTTC. Encoded protein: CSADLGPYNEQFF.

A few counts support this clonotype. V usage is TRBV6-1 and J usage is TRBJ2-7; 7 nucleotides agree with TRBD2. This CDR3 has 14 amino acids. The germline V gene encodes CDR1 MNHNS and CDR2 SASEGT. Trimming took 8 bases from V and 2 from J; bases not matched to a gene: 9. The CDR3 here is CASRRASGAYEQYF. The CDR3 region has the DNA TGTGCCAGCCGACGAGCTAGCGGAGCCTACGAGCAGTACTTC.

The chain is built from TRBV7-2 and TRBJ1-1; D is unclear. Germline CDR1 SGHTA, CDR2 FQGNSA. V dropped 5 bases and J dropped 5 bases, with 6 bases sitting between them. The CDR3 consists of 11 residues. CDR3 residues: CASSRRTEAFF. The DNA of the CDR3 is TGTGCCAGCAGCAGGAGGACTGAAGCTTTCTTT.

This clonotype was counted a few times. V is TRBV20-1 and J is TRBJ1-5; a possible D gene is TRBD1 (5 bases). The CDR3 runs to 14 residues. V was shortened by 3 bases and J by 0 bases, with 9 bases between the two germline ends. Germline V gene data show CDR1 as DFQATT and CDR2 as SNEGSKA (reference sequence). The DNA of the CDR3 is TGCAGTGCTAGGGGGACGGTTAGCAATCAGCCCCAGCATTTT. It translates to CSARGTVSNQPQHF.

This clonotype has only a few counts. CDR3 sequence (DNA): TGTGCCAGCAGCTCCCGGGGACTAGCGGGGTACCACGAGCAGTACTTC. Its protein is CASSSRGLAGYHEQYF. This rearrangement joins TRBV13 to TRBJ2-7; TRBD2 agrees at 13 bases. The CDR3 totals 16 residues. The germline V gene encodes CDR1 PRHDT and CDR2 FYEKMQ (reference sequence). J was trimmed by 5 bases and V by 4 bases; bases with no gene match: 8.

This clonotype was seen ten or more times. This chain links TRBV20-1 with TRBJ2-5; D not certain. Looked up from germline, CDR1 is DFQATT and CDR2 is SNEGSKA (reference sequence). The length of the CDR3 is 16 residues. Trimming took off 3 bases at V and 0 bases at J, with 17 bases between the two ends. The CDR3 is CSASSPDPKDQETQYF. Here the CDR3 DNA reads TGCAGTGCTAGCTCCCCGGACCCGAAGGACCAAGAGACCCAGTACTTC.

This chain joins TRBV27 and TRBJ2-7; the D gene could be TRBD1 or TRBD2 (7 bases each). Trimming took 3 bases from V and 12 from J, leaving 27 bases between them. This CDR3 spans 16 amino acids. Germline V CDR1 and CDR2: MNHEY, SMNVEV (reference sequence). CDR3 residues: CASSFIRAQGGGRVYF. The CDR3 bases are TGTGCCAGCAGTTTTATCCGGGCCCAGGGGGGGGGGCGCGTGTACTTC.